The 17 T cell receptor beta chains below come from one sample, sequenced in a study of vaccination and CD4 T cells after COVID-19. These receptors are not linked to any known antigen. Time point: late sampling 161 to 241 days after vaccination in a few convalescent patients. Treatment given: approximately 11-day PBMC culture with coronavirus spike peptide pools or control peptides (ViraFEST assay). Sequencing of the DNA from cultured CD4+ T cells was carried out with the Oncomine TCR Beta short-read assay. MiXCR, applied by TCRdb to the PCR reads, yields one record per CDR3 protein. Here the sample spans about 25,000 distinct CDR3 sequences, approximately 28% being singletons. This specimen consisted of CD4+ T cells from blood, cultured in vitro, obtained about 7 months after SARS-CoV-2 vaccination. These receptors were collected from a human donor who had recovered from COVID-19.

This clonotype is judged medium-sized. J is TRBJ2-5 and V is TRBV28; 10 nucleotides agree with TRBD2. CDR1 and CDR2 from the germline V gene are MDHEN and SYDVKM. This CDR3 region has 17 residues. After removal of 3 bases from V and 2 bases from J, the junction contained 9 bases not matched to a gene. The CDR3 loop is CASSLSSGRGRQETQYF. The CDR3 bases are TGTGCCAGCAGTTTGTCTAGCGGGAGAGGCCGGCAAGAGACCCAGTACTTC.

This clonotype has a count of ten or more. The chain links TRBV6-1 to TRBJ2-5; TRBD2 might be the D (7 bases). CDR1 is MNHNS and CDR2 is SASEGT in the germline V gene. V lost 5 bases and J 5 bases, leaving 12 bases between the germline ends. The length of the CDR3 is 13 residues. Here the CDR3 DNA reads TGTGCCAGCAGTCGGGGGGCAGGGGAGACCCAGTACTTC. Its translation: CASSRGAGETQYF.

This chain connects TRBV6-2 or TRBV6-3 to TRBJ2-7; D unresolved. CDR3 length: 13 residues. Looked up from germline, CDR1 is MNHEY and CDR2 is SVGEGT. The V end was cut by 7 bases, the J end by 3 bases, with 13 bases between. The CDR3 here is CASTLGVHYEQYF. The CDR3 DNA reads TGTGCCAGCACCCTCGGTGTGCACTACGAGCAGTACTTC.

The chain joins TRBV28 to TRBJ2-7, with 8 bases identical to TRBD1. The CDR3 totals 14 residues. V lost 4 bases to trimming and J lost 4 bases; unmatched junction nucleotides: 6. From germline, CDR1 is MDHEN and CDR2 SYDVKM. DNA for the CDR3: TGTGCCAGCAGTTCGACAGGGGCGATATACGAGCAGTACTTC. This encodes CASSSTGAIYEQYF.

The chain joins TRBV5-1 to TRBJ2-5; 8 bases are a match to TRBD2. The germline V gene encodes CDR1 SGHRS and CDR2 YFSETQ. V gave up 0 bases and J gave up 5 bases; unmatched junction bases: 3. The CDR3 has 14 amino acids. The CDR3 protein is CASSLGAGEETQYF. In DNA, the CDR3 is TGCGCCAGCAGCTTGGGAGCGGGAGAGGAGACCCAGTACTTC.

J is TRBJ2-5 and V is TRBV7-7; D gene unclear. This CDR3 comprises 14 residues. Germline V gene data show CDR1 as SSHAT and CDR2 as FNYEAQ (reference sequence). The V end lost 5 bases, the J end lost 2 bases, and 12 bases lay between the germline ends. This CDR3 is CASSLGTKQETQYF. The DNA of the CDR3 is TGTGCCAGCAGCCTAGGAACTAAACAAGAGACCCAGTACTTC.

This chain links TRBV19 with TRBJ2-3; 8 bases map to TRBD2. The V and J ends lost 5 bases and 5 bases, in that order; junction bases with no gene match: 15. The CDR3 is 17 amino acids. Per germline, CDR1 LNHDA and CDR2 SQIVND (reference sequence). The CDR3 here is CASSQDLLADGLDTQYF. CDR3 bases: TGTGCCAGTAGTCAGGACCTACTAGCGGACGGGTTAGATACGCAGTATTTT.

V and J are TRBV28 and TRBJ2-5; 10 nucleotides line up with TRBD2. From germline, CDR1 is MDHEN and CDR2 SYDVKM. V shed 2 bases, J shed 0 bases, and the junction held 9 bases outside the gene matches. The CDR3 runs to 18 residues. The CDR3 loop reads CASSLGLAEYSYQETQYF. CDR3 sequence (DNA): TGTGCCAGCAGTTTAGGACTAGCGGAGTACTCGTACCAAGAGACCCAGTACTTC.

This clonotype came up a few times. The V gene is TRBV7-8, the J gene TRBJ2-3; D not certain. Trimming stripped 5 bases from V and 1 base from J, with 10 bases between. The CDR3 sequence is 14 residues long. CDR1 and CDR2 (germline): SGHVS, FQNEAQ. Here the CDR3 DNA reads TGTGCCAGCAGCCCCAGCCGGCGCACAGATACGCAGTATTTT. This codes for CASSPSRRTDTQYF. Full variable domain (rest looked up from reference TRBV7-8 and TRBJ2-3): GAGVSQSPRYKVAKRGQDVALRCDPISGHVSLFWYQQALGQGPEFLTYFQNEAQLDKSGLPSDRFFAERPEGSVSTLKIQRTQQEDSAVYLCASSPSRRTDTQYFGPGTRLTVL.

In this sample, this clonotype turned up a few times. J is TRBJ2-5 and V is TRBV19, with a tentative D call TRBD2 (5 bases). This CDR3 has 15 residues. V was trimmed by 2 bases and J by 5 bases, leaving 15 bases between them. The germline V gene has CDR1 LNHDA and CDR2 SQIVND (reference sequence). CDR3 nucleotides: TGTGCCAGTAGTATACGGACTCTGCCCGGGGAGACCCAGTACTTC. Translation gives CASSIRTLPGETQYF.

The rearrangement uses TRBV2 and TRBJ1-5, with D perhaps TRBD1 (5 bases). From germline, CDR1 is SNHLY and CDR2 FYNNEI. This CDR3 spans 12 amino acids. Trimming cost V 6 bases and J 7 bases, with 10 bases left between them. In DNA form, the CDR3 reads TGTGCCAGCAGGGGGGGAGGCCAGCCCCAGCATTTT. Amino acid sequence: CASRGGGQPQHF.

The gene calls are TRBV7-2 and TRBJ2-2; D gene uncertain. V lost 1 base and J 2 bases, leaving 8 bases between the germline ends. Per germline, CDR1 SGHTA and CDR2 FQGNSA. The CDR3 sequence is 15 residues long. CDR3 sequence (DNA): TGTGCCAGCAGCTTAGTGTCTACAAACACCGGGGAGCTGTTTTTT. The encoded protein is CASSLVSTNTGELFF.

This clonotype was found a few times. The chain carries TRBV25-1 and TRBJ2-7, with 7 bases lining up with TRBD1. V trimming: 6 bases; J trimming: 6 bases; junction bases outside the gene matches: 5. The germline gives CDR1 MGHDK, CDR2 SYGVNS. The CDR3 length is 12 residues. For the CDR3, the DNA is TGTGCCAGCAGGACAGGGATCGGCGAGCAGTACTTC. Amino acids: CASRTGIGEQYF.

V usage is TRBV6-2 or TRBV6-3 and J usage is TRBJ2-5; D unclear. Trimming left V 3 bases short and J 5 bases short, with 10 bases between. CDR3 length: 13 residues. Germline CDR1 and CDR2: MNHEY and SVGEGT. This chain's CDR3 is CASSYLGKETQYF. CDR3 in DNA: TGTGCCAGCAGTTATCTGGGGAAGGAGACCCAGTACTTC.

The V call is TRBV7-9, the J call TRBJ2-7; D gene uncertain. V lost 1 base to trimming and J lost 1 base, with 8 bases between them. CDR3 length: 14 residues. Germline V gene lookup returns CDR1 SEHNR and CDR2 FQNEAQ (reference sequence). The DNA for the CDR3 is TGTGCCAGCAGCTTAGTTACAGCATCCTACGAGCAGTACTTC. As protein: CASSLVTASYEQYF.

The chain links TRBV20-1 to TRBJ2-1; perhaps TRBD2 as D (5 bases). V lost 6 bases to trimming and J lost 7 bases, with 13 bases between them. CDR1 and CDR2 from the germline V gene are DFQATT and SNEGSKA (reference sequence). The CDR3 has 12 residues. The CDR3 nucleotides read TGCAGTGCCAGCCTAGCTTTAAATGAGCAGTTCTTC. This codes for CSASLALNEQFF.

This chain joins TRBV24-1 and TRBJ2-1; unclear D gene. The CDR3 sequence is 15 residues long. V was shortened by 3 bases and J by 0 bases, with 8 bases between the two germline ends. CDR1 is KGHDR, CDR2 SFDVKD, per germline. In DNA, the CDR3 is TGTGCCACCAGTGATGCCGGAATCTCCTACAATGAGCAGTTCTTC. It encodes CATSDAGISYNEQFF.